This record looks at one TCR beta chain sequence and its context. Its specificity is unknown. The protocol was immunoSEQ multiplex PCR, while the TCRdb copy is restricted to in-frame clones and leaves out a portion. The repertoire holds over 55,000 clones, with approximately 80% as singletons. The sample is drawn from a study of OX40 agonist ivuxolimab in advanced cancers. This CDR3 spans 17 amino acids. Germline V gene sequence: CDR1 MNHEY, CDR2 SMNVEV (reference sequence). After removal of 4 bases from V and 3 bases from J, the junction contained 8 bases not matched to a gene. Study-wide findings and caveats: On average, CD8+ T cells had more expanded clones than CD4+.

The receptor was derived from an adult with an advanced solid tumor such as melanoma, head and neck, liver or kidney cancer. Here the sequenced sample was CD4+ or CD8+ T cells sorted from blood, taken in a trial of the OX40 agonist ivuxolimab. The chain couples TRBV27 to TRBJ2-1; TRBD1 matches at 11 bases. The CDR3 sequence is CASSYSLGTGGYNEQFF. The CDR3 nucleotides are TGTGCCAGCAGTTATTCCCTGGGGACAGGGGGCTACAATGAGCAGTTCTTC.